This passage covers 31 T cell receptor beta chains from one sample sequenced in a study of blood T cells in healthy people across ages. A sample-barcoded 5' primer and a J-beta primer mix were used in a second PCR of roughly 7 to 11 cycles. One entry per CDR3 protein results from TCRdb running MiXCR on the 5' RACE reads. Of about 900,000 distinct CDR3 sequences in the sample, around 48% were seen once. Material: blood. The source of these receptors is a man younger than 40 in good health.

This chain uses TRBV6-2 or TRBV6-3 with TRBJ1-5; tentative D call: TRBD1 (5 bases). Germline CDR1 is MNHEY and CDR2 is SVGEGT. The CDR3 is 16 residues long. With 2 bases removed from V and 2 bases from J, the gap between germline ends came to 13 bases. CDR3 sequence: CASSYGASNGNQPQHF. CDR3 nucleotides: TGTGCCAGCAGTTACGGGGCTTCAAATGGCAATCAGCCCCAGCATTTT.

This clonotype was seen just once. V gene TRBV20-1 combines with J gene TRBJ1-2; D might be TRBD1 (5 bases). The CDR3 length is 13 residues. In germline, CDR1 is DFQATT, CDR2 SNEGSKA (reference sequence). The ends were cut back, 6 bases at V and 2 bases at J, with 13 bases in the middle. CDR3 coding DNA: TGCAGTGCGCTCCGGGGCGCGAACTATGGCTACACCTTC. Translating gives CSALRGANYGYTF.

The chain uses TRBV27 and TRBJ2-1; D call uncertain. CDR3 length: 15 residues. V was trimmed by 0 bases and J by 0 bases, leaving 6 bases between them. Germline V CDR1 and CDR2: MNHEY, SMNVEV (reference sequence). The CDR3 coding sequence is TGTGCCAGCAGTTTATCTTCCTACTCCTACAATGAGCAGTTCTTC. Its translation: CASSLSSYSYNEQFF.

This chain connects TRBV7-2 to TRBJ1-1; D ambiguous. Per germline, CDR1 SGHTA and CDR2 FQGNSA. The CDR3 covers 13 residues. V gave up 5 bases and J gave up 5 bases, with 12 bases separating them. CDR3 sequence (DNA): TGTGCCAGCAGCCCGACCCGAGCAACTGAAGCTTTCTTT. Amino acid sequence: CASSPTRATEAFF. Based on the CDR3 plus reference TRBV7-2 and TRBJ1-1, the full variable domain is GAGVSQSPSNKVTEKGKDVELRCDPISGHTALYWYRQSLGQGLEFLIYFQGNSAPDKSGLPSDRFSAERTGGSVSTLTIQRTQQEDSAVYLCASSPTRATEAFFGQGTRLTVV.

This clonotype appeared a few times. The rearrangement links TRBV4-1 to TRBJ1-2; D is uncertain. This CDR3 is built from 16 residues. The germline CDR1 and CDR2 sequences are MGHRA and YSYEKL. The V gene lost 0 bases and the J gene lost 8 bases, with 19 bases spanning the gap. CDR3 sequence (DNA): TGCGCCAGCAGCCAAGACGTTCTGGTTGGGCAGTGGGGCTACACCTTC. This sequence encodes CASSQDVLVGQWGYTF.

The chain joins TRBV29-1 to TRBJ2-1; D not certain. V was shortened by 0 bases and J by 8 bases, with 11 bases between the two germline ends. Germline CDR1 reads SQVTM; CDR2 reads ANQGSEA. This CDR3 region has 13 residues. The CDR3 sequence: CSVEEVPRDEQFF. CDR3 coding DNA: TGCAGCGTTGAAGAGGTCCCCCGGGATGAGCAGTTCTTC.

This clonotype was recorded a few times. V usage is TRBV6-1 and J usage is TRBJ2-1; perhaps TRBD1 as D (6 bases). The ends were cut back, 2 bases at V and 9 bases at J, with 14 bases in the middle. This CDR3 is 14 amino acids long. Germline CDR1 and CDR2: MNHNS and SASEGT. The CDR3 DNA follows: TGTGCCAGCAGTGAATTAAGACAGGCAGGTGAGCAGTTCTTC. Translated, it gives CASSELRQAGEQFF.

The chain couples TRBV20-1 to TRBJ1-1; D is perhaps TRBD1 (5 bases). This CDR3 is built from 15 residues. V dropped 5 bases and J dropped 2 bases, with 18 bases sitting between them. Germline V lookup: CDR1 DFQATT, CDR2 SNEGSKA (reference sequence). The CDR3 spells CSAFPGLLINTEAFF. The CDR3 DNA is TGCAGTGCTTTTCCGGGACTGTTGATTAACACTGAAGCTTTCTTT.

This clonotype was recorded at least ten times. This chain connects TRBV4-2 to TRBJ2-1; tentatively, D is TRBD2 (6 bases). The germline V gene encodes CDR1 LGHNA and CDR2 YNFKEQ. The CDR3 has 17 amino acids. With 4 bases removed from V and 5 bases from J, the gap between germline ends came to 21 bases. The chain's CDR3 is CASSLTGRSGPNNEQFF. CDR3 nucleotides: TGTGCCAGCAGCCTGACCGGGCGTAGCGGACCCAACAATGAGCAGTTCTTC.

This clonotype was counted between two and nine times. The chain is built from TRBV6-5 and TRBJ2-7; tentatively, D is TRBD1 or TRBD2 (5 bases each). Trimming shortened V by 8 bases and J by 7 bases, and 18 bases separated the two germline ends. There are 13 residues in the CDR3. Germline V gene lookup returns CDR1 MNHEY and CDR2 SVGAGI. CDR3 nucleotide sequence: TGTGCCAGCTGTCGGGGCCCTAGACAGGAGCAGTACTTC. It is translated as CASCRGPRQEQYF.

Of note for this clonotype: The junction and the germline gene differ at one end; a read error may be behind it. This CDR3 reads CAGSPGQNTEAFF. CDR3 in DNA: TGTGCCGGCAGCCCGGGACAGAACACTGAAGCTTTCTTT. V is TRBV7-9 and J is TRBJ1-1, with D perhaps TRBD1 (6 bases). Germline V gene lookup returns CDR1 SEHNR and CDR2 FQNEAQ (reference sequence). CDR3 size: 13 residues.

On this clonotype itself: An end of the junction differs from the germline gene, which may be a read error. The V and J genes are TRBV4-2 and TRBJ2-3; TRBD1 is a possible D gene (6 bases). The CDR3 extends over 16 amino acids. Per germline, CDR1 LGHNA and CDR2 YNFKEQ. For the CDR3, the DNA is TGTGCCAGCAGCCAAAACGACAGGATTAGCACAGATATGCAGTATTTT. Protein sequence: CASSQNDRISTDMQYF.

This clonotype has more than one count but fewer than ten. This sequence joins TRBV7-2 and TRBJ2-1; D is ambiguous. The length of the CDR3 is 15 residues. Trimming removed 1 base from V and 5 bases from J, with 12 bases in between. The V gene's germline CDR1 is SGHTA and CDR2 FQGNSA. The CDR3 sequence is CASSLVGQANNEQFF. DNA of the CDR3: TGTGCCAGCAGCTTAGTTGGGCAGGCAAACAATGAGCAGTTCTTC.

Only a few counts were recorded for this clonotype. One end of the junction does not line up with germline, which may come from a read error. The genes are TRBV28 and TRBJ2-5, with no clear D. Gene TRBJ2-7 matches the end of the DNA better, so the J call may be wrong. The germline CDR1 and CDR2 sequences are MDHEN and SYDVKM. The CDR3 spans 11 residues. The CDR3 sequence: CASSLTREQYF. In DNA, the CDR3 is TGTGCCAGTAGTTTGACGCGCGAGCAGTACTTC.

J is TRBJ2-3 and V is TRBV10-3; 8 nucleotides match TRBD2. This CDR3 is built from 15 residues. The germline V gene has CDR1 ENHRY and CDR2 SYGVKD. J lost 0 bases, V lost 7 bases, and 6 bases had no gene match. This CDR3 is CAIIDKRGSTDTQYF. For the CDR3, the DNA is TGTGCCATCATCGACAAGCGGGGGAGCACAGATACGCAGTATTTT.

V and J are TRBV7-9 and TRBJ2-6; D possibly corresponds to TRBD1 (6 bases). The V end was cut by 5 bases, the J end by 2 bases, with 13 bases between. Germline V gene data show CDR1 as SEHNR and CDR2 as FQNEAQ (reference sequence). CDR3 size: 16 residues. The CDR3 loop is CASSVNRVAGANVLTF. The CDR3 region has the DNA TGTGCCAGCAGCGTCAACAGGGTAGCTGGGGCCAACGTCCTGACTTTC. The entire variable domain, with the rest obtained from reference TRBV7-9 and TRBJ2-6, is as follows: DTGVSQNPRHKITKRGQNVTFRCDPISEHNRLYWYRQTLGQGPEFLTYFQNEAQLEKSRLLSDRFSAERPKGSFSTLEIQRTEQGDSAMYLCASSVNRVAGANVLTFGAGSRLTVL.

The table lists this clonotype with a few counts. The chain employs TRBV4-1 and TRBJ2-3; TRBD1 matches at 8 bases. The germline gives CDR1 MGHRA, CDR2 YSYEKL. The CDR3 length is 16 residues. Trimming took 1 base from V and 2 from J; bases not matched to a gene: 5. CDR3 amino acids: CASSQGTGGLTDTQYF. Written as DNA, the CDR3 is TGCGCCAGCAGCCAAGGAACAGGGGGACTCACAGATACGCAGTATTTT.

This chain uses TRBV7-8 with TRBJ1-5; D gene unclear. This CDR3 is built from 17 residues. V was shortened by 2 bases and J by 0 bases, with 14 bases between the two germline ends. Germline lookup yields CDR1 SGHVS and CDR2 FQNEAQ. The CDR3 nucleotides are TGTGCCAGCAGCTTAAGAACTGGGAACTATAGCAATCAGCCCCAGCATTTT. Protein: CASSLRTGNYSNQPQHF. The full variable domain, rest sourced from reference TRBV7-8 and TRBJ1-5, is GAGVSQSPRYKVAKRGQDVALRCDPISGHVSLFWYQQALGQGPEFLTYFQNEAQLDKSGLPSDRFFAERPEGSVSTLKIQRTQQEDSAVYLCASSLRTGNYSNQPQHFGDGTRLSIL.

This clonotype has only a few counts. The chain employs TRBV18 and TRBJ2-1; 11 bases map to TRBD2. The V and J ends lost 1 base and 6 bases, in that order; junction bases with no gene match: 2. The CDR3 covers 15 residues. CDR1 and CDR2 (germline): KGHSH, LQKENI. The CDR3: CASSPQLAGGNEQFF. The CDR3 region has the DNA TGTGCCAGCTCACCACAGCTAGCGGGGGGCAATGAGCAGTTCTTC. The full variable domain, in which reference TRBV18 and TRBJ2-1 provide the parts outside the CDR3, is NAGVMQNPRHLVRRRGQEARLRCSPMKGHSHVYWYRQLPEEGLKFMVYLQKENIIDESGMPKERFSAEFPKEGPSILRIQQVVRGDSAAYFCASSPQLAGGNEQFFGPGTRLTVL.

This rearrangement joins TRBV7-9 to TRBJ2-1; TRBD2 agrees at 11 bases. The CDR3 is 17 residues long. Germline values: CDR1 SEHNR, CDR2 FQNEAQ (reference sequence). Losses at the gene ends were 2 bases for V and 4 bases for J; bases not matched to a gene: 7. The chain's CDR3 is CASSLKHPSGGYNEQFF. In nucleotides, the CDR3 is TGTGCCAGCAGCTTAAAGCACCCTAGCGGGGGGTACAATGAGCAGTTCTTC.

This clonotype was observed a single time. V usage is TRBV27 and J usage is TRBJ2-5, with no clear D. This CDR3 is 12 amino acids long. Per the germline V gene, CDR1 is MNHEY and CDR2 is SMNVEV (reference sequence). The germline V and J ends were trimmed by 0 bases and 6 bases, with 5 bases remaining between them. As DNA, the CDR3 is TGTGCCAGCAGTTTATCGGTGAAGACCCAGTACTTC. Protein sequence: CASSLSVKTQYF.

The chain combines TRBV6-2 or TRBV6-3 with TRBJ1-2, with D hard to call. Trimming cost V 6 bases and J 0 bases, with 11 bases left between them. The CDR3 loop spans 14 amino acids. The germline CDR1 and CDR2 sequences are MNHEY and SVGEGT. CDR3 region: CASRSPGTNYGYTF. CDR3 bases: TGTGCCAGCAGATCCCCCGGGACTAACTATGGCTACACCTTC.

The V call is TRBV24-1, the J call TRBJ2-5, with D possibly TRBD1 on 5 matching bases. CDR1 and CDR2 (germline): KGHDR, SFDVKD. The CDR3 is 15 residues long. The V end was cut by 2 bases, the J end by 11 bases, with 20 bases between. The DNA of the CDR3 is TGTGCCACCAGTGATTCGCGCCAGGGTGGGAAAGAGCAGTACTTC. Translated: CATSDSRQGGKEQYF.

The chain couples TRBV20-1 to TRBJ1-1, with D uncertain. The CDR3 totals 12 residues. V lost 1 base and J lost 10, with 13 bases in between. Germline V gene data show CDR1 as DFQATT and CDR2 as SNEGSKA (reference sequence). The CDR3, as DNA: TGCAGTGCTAGAGCGTTCCCCCCAAGAGCTTTCTTT. Residues: CSARAFPPRAFF.

V is TRBV4-1 and J is TRBJ2-7, with a possible D match to TRBD1 (5 bases). Trimming left V 2 bases short and J 4 bases short, with 18 bases between. The CDR3 is made up of 16 amino acids. From germline, CDR1 is MGHRA and CDR2 YSYEKL. This CDR3 reads CASSQQGDAVAYEQYF. The CDR3 region has the DNA TGCGCCAGCAGCCAACAGGGTGACGCAGTCGCGTACGAGCAGTACTTC.

The rearrangement joins TRBV7-2 to TRBJ2-1; a weak D match, TRBD1 (5 bases). This CDR3 region has 13 residues. V lost 1 base to trimming and J lost 10 bases, with 11 bases between them. CDR1 and CDR2 from the germline V gene are SGHTA and FQGNSA. CDR3 residues: CASSLGGSAEQFF. The CDR3 DNA is TGTGCCAGCAGCTTAGGGGGCAGCGCCGAGCAGTTCTTC.

The chain uses TRBV6-6 and TRBJ2-1; D remains unclear. Deletions cut 4 bases from V and 9 bases from J, with 13 bases between. Germline loops: CDR1 MNHNY, CDR2 SVGAGI (reference sequence). CDR3 length: 13 residues. The chain's CDR3 is CASSFSPVVEQFF. DNA for the CDR3: TGTGCCAGCAGTTTCTCTCCGGTGGTTGAGCAGTTCTTC.

The rearrangement uses TRBV4-3 and TRBJ2-1; 9 bases are a match to TRBD1. This CDR3 is 16 amino acids long. J lost 10 bases, V lost 1 base, and 11 bases had no gene match. Germline V CDR1 and CDR2: LGHNA, YSLEER. CDR3 in DNA: TGCGCCAGCAGCCAAGGACAGGGGGACACGTTGAAGGAGCAGTTCTTC. It is translated as CASSQGQGDTLKEQFF.

This clonotype was seen only a few times. J is TRBJ2-1 and V is TRBV4-1; tentatively, D is TRBD1 (6 bases). Trimming left V 1 base short and J 7 bases short, with 14 bases between. The CDR3 is 15 amino acids. Per the germline V gene, CDR1 is MGHRA and CDR2 is YSYEKL. In nucleotides, the CDR3 is TGCGCCAGCAGCCAAGCAGGGGTGAAATGGAATGAGCAGTTCTTC. It encodes CASSQAGVKWNEQFF.

This chain links TRBV6-6 with TRBJ1-1; no definite D call. This CDR3 contains 14 residues. V gave up 3 bases and J gave up 2 bases, with 10 bases separating them. The germline CDR1 and CDR2 sequences are MNHNY and SVGAGI (reference sequence). CDR3 residues: CASSYPVLNTEAFF. CDR3 coding DNA: TGTGCCAGCAGTTATCCCGTACTTAACACTGAAGCTTTCTTT.

This clonotype has just a few counts. V usage is TRBV3-1 and J usage is TRBJ2-1; D tentatively reads TRBD1 or TRBD2 (7 bases each). Germline loops: CDR1 LGHDT, CDR2 YNNKEL (reference sequence). This CDR3 is built from 17 residues. The ends were cut back, 7 bases at V and 0 bases at J, with 19 bases in the middle. The chain's CDR3 is CASTTRGGGGSYNEQFF. In nucleotides, the CDR3 is TGTGCCAGCACCACCCGAGGGGGCGGGGGCTCCTACAATGAGCAGTTCTTC.